The clone carrying this TCR beta chain was counted at least ten times. Its antigen is undetermined. The record originates from a study of Graves' ophthalmopathy and Graves' hyperthyroidism. Researchers took RNA transcripts and amplified TCR beta CDR3 regions from them. A first-round RT-PCR used HTBI primers, followed by a second-round multiplex PCR. TCRdb re-called the multiplex PCR reads with MiXCR, one entry per CDR3 protein. The table records a few hundred thousand distinct CDR3 sequences, under 25% of them present only once. Whole-study results and caveats: The authors also found most expanded thyroid clonotypes above 0.001 frequency in blood.

Hyperthyroidism was classified as stable if no ophthalmopathy occurred within 18 months of follow-up. Diagnosis relied on clinical symptoms, serum thyroxine, TRAb, thyroid ultrasound and orbital computed tomography. Fresh peripheral blood (more than 9.5 ml) yielded the PBMCs. This CDR3 contains 15 residues. With 0 bases removed from V and 5 bases from J, the gap between germline ends came to 13 bases. The V gene's germline CDR1 is LGHNA and CDR2 YNFKEQ. The receptor was isolated from a woman aged 18-35 years with stable Graves' hyperthyroidism. Sequencing input: peripheral blood. The chain employs TRBV4-2 and TRBJ1-2; no clear D gene. CDR3 nucleotides: TGTGCCAGCAGCCAAGACCCGGGAGGATGGTATGGCTACACCTTC. Translation gives CASSQDPGGWYGYTF.